This TCR beta chain was obtained from a study of blood T cell repertoires in COVID-19. Study summary: Sources were T cells, B-cell-depleted T cells, or PBMCs; the material itself was cDNA or gDNA.

The V segment lost 4 bases and the J segment 3 bases; nucleotides outside the gene matches: 6. Looked up from germline, CDR1 is SQVTM and CDR2 is ANQGSEA. This CDR3 is built from 13 residues. Produced via immunoSEQ multiplex PCR; TCRdb's table is partial and in-frame only. Of 310,000 or so clones detected, 86% appear once; the ten largest clones hold under 2%. The TCR comes from a woman in her fifties or sixties with acute or convalescent COVID-19. What was sequenced was peripheral blood. The chain combines TRBV29-1 with TRBJ2-7; 7 bases fit TRBD2. In DNA, the CDR3 is TGCAGCGTTGCTAGCGGAACCCTCTACGAGCAGTACTTC. It codes for CSVASGTLYEQYF.